This T cell receptor beta chain was observed in a study of metastatic and nonmetastatic thyroid tumors. Notes on this clone: No DNA is shown, since the ends of the CDR3 on it are uncertain; the CDR3 is the one TCRdb lists.

TCRdb re-called clones from the PCR reads using MiXCR. The table includes under 75,000 clones, more than 15% detected once. Ahead of thyroid surgery, no patient had received treatment of any kind. Germline V gene data show CDR1 as SGHKS and CDR2 as YYEKEE (reference sequence). The CDR3 is made up of 12 amino acids, end residues included. Sample: blood. The clonotype was recovered from a female donor with papillary thyroid cancer or a benign thyroid nodule (not recorded which). Some clones in this sample may be carry-over from other donors' samples. V and J are TRBV5-5 and TRBJ1-2; TRBD1 is the table's D call and was not checked against the DNA. This chain's CDR3 is CASSFGTGAYTF.